This entry features one T cell receptor beta chain sequence. The antigen remains unidentified. The PCR used 60 Vbeta and 13 Jbeta primers. Assay used: immunoSEQ multiplex PCR; TCRdb lists only in-frame clones, some missing. Among about 110,000 clones, approximately 86% were seen once, and the ten largest hold 1.5% to 2%. The germline CDR1 and CDR2 sequences are LGHNA and YSLEER. The CDR3 has 15 residues. V lost 4 bases, J lost 2 bases, and 6 bases stayed unmatched. This sample is drawn from a study of cytomegalovirus exposure and HLA in healthy donors. Study-wide results and caveats: There were three CMV-associated chains whose specificity for CMV antigens was confirmed in vitro. HLA alleles were associated with some 17,000 TCR beta sequences in a later analysis at 0.05 false discovery rate. Compared with the approximately 670-donor mean, an Asian-associated ancestry cluster reportedly had fewer N-insertions, according to a later analysis.

The source of this sequence is a man aged 40-55 years in good health and CMV-seronegative. The chain links TRBV4-3 to TRBJ1-2; 8 positions match TRBD1. Material: PBMCs. CDR3 loop: CASSRRDRINYGYTF. The CDR3 DNA reads TGCGCCAGCAGCCGCCGGGACAGGATCAACTATGGCTACACCTTC.